This T cell receptor (beta chain) derives from a study of Tregs in tolerant kidney transplant recipients (dated by TCRdb to the late 2010s). Turning to the overall study: In bulk CFSE mixed lymphocyte reactions, CFSE-labeled recipient PBMCs were cocultured with irradiated donor PBMCs for 5 to 6 days, then stained for CD3/CD4/CD8 and FACS-sorted. TCRbeta sequencing was used in the study to identify donor-specific regulatory T cells before combined kidney and bone marrow transplantation, and the identified cells were then tracked after transplant. In a few healthy controls, several methods of expanding Tregs specific for an allogeneic donor were compared by TCRbeta repertoire sequencing.

Blood from healthy controls was obtained either from healthy volunteers or as purchased buffy coats. Healthy control blood was separated into PBMCs by Ficoll density gradient and cryopreserved, and patient PBMCs were collected both before and after transplant. Study-wide conclusions, independent of this receptor: Biological reproducibility was not directly assessed, although technical replication error appeared to be minimal. Expanding Tregs with activated donor B cells appeared to identify the most biologically relevant and donor-specific TCRbeta repertoire. Because the study included only a small number of patients, the results must be confirmed in larger populations and under other immunosuppression protocols.

For TCRbeta CDR3 sequencing, genomic DNA was extracted from sorted cells using the QIAGEN DNeasy Blood and Tissue Kit. Through immunoSEQ, high-throughput TCRbeta CDR3 sequencing was done commercially, including PCR amplification with internal controls and bias correction. The paper's processing steps were these. Unique productive TCRbeta sequences were defined by CDR3 nucleotide sequence when primers matched and otherwise by CDR3 amino acid sequence together with Vbeta and Jbeta genes. A sequence was defined as donor-reactive if the sequence was expanded at least 5-fold in CFSE-low cells compared with unstimulated cells and had a frequency of at least 0.01% in CFSE-low cells. Jensen-Shannon divergence, calculated on the top 100 TCRbeta sequences ranked by frequency, was used to quantify repertoire divergence. When a sample had multiple sequencing runs, each run was corrected for sorting error separately and the runs were then pooled. Here the immuneACCESS table is served through TCRdb, limited to in-frame sequences with V and J called. Missing clones are a known gap in these copies; in checked studies unresolved V genes cover under half, and the rest lacks a known reason. The DNA gave D and trimming, while V, J and clone size come from that table. This sample comprises about 8,600 clones, 45% to 50% of them detected only once. The ten biggest clones cover roughly 5% of the sample.

By share, this clone ranks as medium-sized (0.01 to 0.1%). Its target antigen remains unknown. No clone much larger than this one lies a single base away; base qualities are absent. This CDR3 is also generated by other DNA sequences in the sample. The germline V end is reduced by 0 bases and the J end by 5 bases; junction bases left unmatched: 8. CDR1 and CDR2 were assigned from the germline V gene as SGHRS and YFSETQ. Including the terminal cysteine and phenylalanine, the CDR3 comprises 16 residues. Of all the DNA, just the CDR3 is kept, 48 bases in frame from base 1. Specimen: CD4+ T cells from blood cultured with allogeneic cells. Rearrangement joined TRBV5-1 to TRBJ1-2; 9 bases in between match TRBD1. This clonotype originated in a human donor in good health. The CDR3 amino acid sequence is: CASSLDSGQGFYGYTF. The sequence in DNA is TGCGCCAGCAGCTTGGATTCGGGACAGGGCTTTTATGGCTACACCTTC.